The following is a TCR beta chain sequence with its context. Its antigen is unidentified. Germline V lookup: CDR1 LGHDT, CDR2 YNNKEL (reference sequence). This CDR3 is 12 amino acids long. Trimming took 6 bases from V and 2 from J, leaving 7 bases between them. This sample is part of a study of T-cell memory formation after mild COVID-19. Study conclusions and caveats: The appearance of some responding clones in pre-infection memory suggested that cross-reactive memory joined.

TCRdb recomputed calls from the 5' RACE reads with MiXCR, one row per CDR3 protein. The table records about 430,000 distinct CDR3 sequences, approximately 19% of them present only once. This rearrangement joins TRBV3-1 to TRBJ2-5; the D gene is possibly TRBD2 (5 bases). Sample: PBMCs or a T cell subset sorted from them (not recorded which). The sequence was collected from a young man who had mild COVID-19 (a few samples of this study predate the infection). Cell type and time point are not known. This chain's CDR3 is CASRPGQETQYF. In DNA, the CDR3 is TGTGCCAGCAGACCGGGACAAGAGACCCAGTACTTC.